The 31 T cell receptor beta chains below were found in one sample sequenced in a study of neurological immune-mediated disorders (dated by TCRdb to about 2019). The library relied on 5' RACE. TCRdb shows the sequencer as Illumina HiSeq 2500. The public reads were quality trimmed at Q25 with fastp and then assembled into clones with MiXCR by TCRdb, keeping productive beta chains. Each record represents a unique CDR3 protein, reported with the most common genes and DNA among its rows. The sample table records more than 70,000 distinct CDR3 sequences; around 10% of these occur just once. The leading ten clones occupy about 1.8% of the sample. What was sequenced was PBMCs. The receptors stem from a middle-aged man in good health.

This clonotype was seen many times. The chain employs TRBV7-2 and TRBJ1-4; tentative D call: TRBD1 (6 bases). The CDR3 sequence is 15 residues long. Trimming removed 5 bases at V and 0 bases at J, with 10 bases between. The germline CDR1 and CDR2 sequences are SGHTA and FQGNSA. The CDR3 reads CASSGDRTTNEKLFF. For the CDR3, the DNA is TGTGCCAGCAGCGGCGACAGGACAACTAATGAAAAACTGTTTTTT.

This clonotype was recorded many times. CDR3 residues: CASSPRQGARETQYF. CDR3 bases: TGTGCCAGCAGTCCCAGACAGGGGGCAAGAGAGACCCAGTACTTC. The V call is TRBV27, the J call TRBJ2-5; 10 positions agree with TRBD1. Germline CDR1 and CDR2: MNHEY and SMNVEV (reference sequence). Trimming took 5 bases from V and 4 from J; bases not matched to a gene: 7. The CDR3 is made up of 15 amino acids.

As for this clonotype: This may come from a read error, since a much larger clone is one base off. V and J are TRBV5-1 and TRBJ2-2; 8 bases match TRBD1. The CDR3 runs to 14 residues. Germline V gene sequence: CDR1 SGHRS, CDR2 YFSETQ. CDR3 amino acids: CASSWTGNTGEQFF. CDR3 bases: TGCGCCAGCAGCTGGACAGGGAACACCGGGGAGCAGTTTTTT.

This clonotype was observed at least ten times. The chain is built from TRBV24-1 and TRBJ2-7, with TRBD1 matching 10 bases. The CDR3 has 15 amino acids. Trimming at V came to 3 bases and at J to 6 bases, leaving 7 bases not matched to a gene. Germline loops: CDR1 KGHDR, CDR2 SFDVKD. DNA for the CDR3: TGTGCCACCAGTGATGCTTCCGGGACAGGGGCCGAGCAGTACTTC. Translation: CATSDASGTGAEQYF.

In its sample, this clonotype was seen many times. CDR3 sequence reads: CASSLRRQGNEQFF. The CDR3 nucleotides are TGCGCCAGCAGCTTAAGGAGACAGGGTAATGAGCAGTTCTTC. The V call is TRBV5-1, the J call TRBJ2-1; 7 positions match TRBD1. The germline V gene encodes CDR1 SGHRS and CDR2 YFSETQ. This CDR3 is 14 amino acids long. The trim removed 2 bases at V and 7 bases at J, leaving 6 bases unmatched.

Regarding this clonotype: With a much larger clone just one base away, this may be a read error. The V and J genes are TRBV27 and TRBJ2-1; D might be TRBD1 or TRBD2, each matching 5 bases. This CDR3 comprises 15 residues. Germline V CDR1 and CDR2: MNHEY, SMNVEV (reference sequence). Here the CDR3 reads CSSSTRDPGYSEQFF. The CDR3 coding sequence is TGTTCCAGCAGTACCCGGGACCCCGGGTATTCTGAGCAGTTCTTC.

This clonotype was counted at least ten times. This sequence joins TRBV5-1 and TRBJ2-7; 7 bases are a match to TRBD1. The V gene's germline CDR1 is SGHRS and CDR2 YFSETQ. The CDR3 length is 15 residues. V gave up 6 bases and J gave up 0 bases; unmatched junction bases: 9. CDR3 sequence reads: CASNQDGTASYEQYF. The CDR3 DNA follows: TGCGCCAGCAACCAGGACGGGACAGCCTCCTACGAGCAGTACTTC. Full variable domain (outside the CDR3, taken from reference TRBV5-1 and TRBJ2-7): KAGVTQTPRYLIKTRGQQVTLSCSPISGHRSVSWYQQTPGQGLQFLFEYFSETQRNKGNFPGRFSGRQFSNSRSEMNVSTLELGDSALYLCASNQDGTASYEQYFGPGTRLTVT.

In its sample, this clonotype was seen many times. This chain connects TRBV24-1 to TRBJ2-1; TRBD1 matches at 7 bases. With V trimmed by 2 bases and J by 3 bases, 6 bases remained unmatched. This CDR3 comprises 16 residues. Germline V lookup: CDR1 KGHDR, CDR2 SFDVKD. The CDR3 protein is CATSDSSGQIYNEQFF. The CDR3, as DNA: TGTGCCACCAGTGATTCCTCGGGACAGATCTACAATGAGCAGTTCTTC.

This clonotype was detected many times. The rearrangement joins TRBV7-6 to TRBJ2-5; 7 bases line up with TRBD1. The CDR3 has 19 residues. V shed 5 bases, J shed 1 base, and the junction held 19 bases outside the gene matches. Germline CDR1 and CDR2: SGHVS and FNYEAQ. CDR3 nucleotide sequence: TGTGCCAGCAGCACTAAGGGGGCTGGGGCAGGGGGTTTCCAAGAGACCCAGTACTTC. Amino acid sequence: CASSTKGAGAGGFQETQYF.

This clonotype was seen many times. CDR3 sequence (DNA): TGCGCCAGCAGCTTGACTGGCGGGAATCAGCCCCAGCATTTT. Translation gives CASSLTGGNQPQHF. J is TRBJ1-5 and V is TRBV5-1; no definite D call. Per the germline V gene, CDR1 is SGHRS and CDR2 is YFSETQ. CDR3 length equals 14 residues. The germline V and J ends were trimmed by 1 base and 4 bases, with 9 bases remaining between them.

This clonotype came up many times. The chain employs TRBV29-1 and TRBJ1-2; D gene uncertain. Germline values: CDR1 SQVTM, CDR2 ANQGSEA. V dropped 8 bases and J dropped 6 bases, with 22 bases sitting between them. The CDR3 sequence is 14 residues long. Written as DNA, the CDR3 is TGCAGCCTTATCCTTGCAGACCAGAGTAATGGCTACACCTTC. Translation gives CSLILADQSNGYTF. Combining the CDR3 with reference TRBV29-1 and TRBJ1-2 gives the whole variable domain SAVISQKPSRDICQRGTSLTIQCQVDSQVTMMFWYRQQPGQSLTLIATANQGSEATYESGFVIDKFPISRPNLTFSTLTVSNMSPEDSSIYLCSLILADQSNGYTFGSGTRLTVV.

This clonotype was seen repeatedly, ten times or more. The genes are TRBV5-4 and TRBJ1-2; no firm D call. This CDR3 is 14 amino acids long. V was cut by 0 bases and J by 4 bases, with 10 bases left in between. Germline V gene lookup returns CDR1 SGHNT and CDR2 YYREEE (reference sequence). The CDR3 region has the DNA TGTGCCAGCAGCTTGGGACCGAGCGGCTATGGCTACACCTTC. This gives the protein CASSLGPSGYGYTF.

This clonotype was observed at least ten times. The chain couples TRBV5-1 to TRBJ2-3; 12 bases line up with TRBD1. V was clipped by 4 bases and J by 1 base; unmatched bases: 7. This CDR3 has 17 residues. Germline V gene data show CDR1 as SGHRS and CDR2 as YFSETQ. CDR3 protein: CASSAGTGGPGTDTQYF. The CDR3 DNA is TGCGCCAGCAGCGCCGGGACAGGGGGCCCTGGCACAGATACGCAGTATTTT. Complete variable domain (other parts from reference TRBV5-1 and TRBJ2-3): KAGVTQTPRYLIKTRGQQVTLSCSPISGHRSVSWYQQTPGQGLQFLFEYFSETQRNKGNFPGRFSGRQFSNSRSEMNVSTLELGDSALYLCASSAGTGGPGTDTQYFGPGTRLTVL.

This clonotype was detected ten times or more. The chain recombines TRBV6-6 with TRBJ1-5; no definite D call. CDR1 and CDR2 from the germline V gene are MNHNY and SVGAGI (reference sequence). The CDR3 runs to 14 residues. Trimming left V 6 bases short and J 4 bases short, with 13 bases between. The CDR3 loop is CASSPQVINQPQHF. In nucleotides, the CDR3 is TGTGCCAGCAGCCCACAAGTTATTAATCAGCCCCAGCATTTT.

This rearrangement joins TRBV7-3 to TRBJ2-3, with 8 bases aligning to TRBD2. V lost 2 bases to trimming and J lost 4 bases; unmatched junction nucleotides: 8. Looked up from germline, CDR1 is SGHTA and CDR2 is FQGTGA. The CDR3 is 16 amino acids. CDR3 loop: CASSLDGRRGADTQYF. CDR3 DNA sequence: TGTGCCAGCAGCTTAGACGGCAGGCGGGGGGCAGATACGCAGTATTTT.

This clonotype was seen ten or more times. This CDR3 reads CASSLCGEIANEQFF. In nucleotides, the CDR3 is TGTGCCAGCAGCTTATGCGGGGAAATTGCCAATGAGCAGTTCTTC. The J gene is TRBJ2-1, the V gene TRBV7-3; possibly TRBD2 for D (6 bases). V was cut by 2 bases and J by 6 bases, with 14 bases left in between. Germline values: CDR1 SGHTA, CDR2 FQGTGA. CDR3 size: 15 residues.

This clonotype has at least ten counts. V is TRBV24-1 and J is TRBJ2-3; the match to TRBD1 covers 7 bases. Germline loops: CDR1 KGHDR, CDR2 SFDVKD. The CDR3 runs to 18 residues. With 2 bases clipped from V and 3 bases from J, the junction kept 13 bases outside the gene matches. The CDR3 loop is CATSDSRQGGRRTDTQYF. The CDR3 DNA reads TGTGCCACCAGTGATTCCAGACAGGGTGGCCGTCGAACAGATACGCAGTATTTT.

This clonotype was counted ten times or more. This chain joins TRBV12-3 or TRBV12-4 and TRBJ2-5; D not certain. V was trimmed by 4 bases and J by 4 bases, leaving 10 bases between them. The CDR3 runs to 13 residues. CDR3 nucleotides: TGTGCCAGCAGTTCCCCCCCCAGAGAGACCCAGTACTTC. The encoded protein is CASSSPPRETQYF.

This clonotype was picked up many times. The CDR3 sequence: CSASGGGFTDTQYF. DNA for the CDR3: TGCAGTGCCTCCGGGGGGGGATTCACAGATACGCAGTATTTT. The chain uses TRBV20-1 and TRBJ2-3; 8 positions match TRBD2. CDR1 and CDR2 from the germline V gene are DFQATT and SNEGSKA (reference sequence). The length of the CDR3 is 14 residues. The V gene end was trimmed by 6 bases and the J gene end by 2 bases; junction bases not matched to a gene: 7.

This clonotype was detected ten times or more. The J gene is TRBJ1-6, the V gene TRBV28; 8 bases match TRBD1. Germline V gives CDR1 MDHEN, CDR2 SYDVKM. This CDR3 is built from 17 residues. Losses at the gene ends were 6 bases for V and 2 bases for J; bases not matched to a gene: 9. CDR3 in amino acids: CASRPGQARTYNSPLHF. CDR3 nucleotides: TGTGCCAGCAGACCGGGACAGGCACGGACCTATAATTCACCCCTCCACTTT.

The sample holds many counts of this clonotype. This chain connects TRBV29-1 to TRBJ1-2; TRBD1 aligns across 12 bases. Germline CDR1 and CDR2: SQVTM and ANQGSEA. J gave up 1 base and V 7 bases, and 10 bases lay outside the gene matches. This CDR3 spans 16 amino acids. This chain's CDR3 is CSAMGGQGALNYGYTF. Here the CDR3 DNA reads TGCAGCGCCATGGGGGGACAGGGGGCGCTTAACTATGGCTACACCTTC.

The J gene is TRBJ1-5, the V gene TRBV6-6; D may be TRBD1 (5 bases). The V end lost 5 bases, the J end lost 4 bases, and 15 bases lay between the germline ends. Per germline, CDR1 MNHNY and CDR2 SVGAGI (reference sequence). This CDR3 is built from 15 residues. DNA of the CDR3: TGTGCCAGCAGTACAGCAGGGAAAGGAAATCAGCCCCAGCATTTT. Protein: CASSTAGKGNQPQHF.

This clonotype was observed many times. The V gene is TRBV2, the J gene TRBJ2-5; D perhaps matches TRBD2 (6 bases). Germline V CDR1 and CDR2: SNHLY, FYNNEI. The CDR3 consists of 14 residues. CDR3 in DNA: TGTGCTTCTAGACAGCTCGTAGCGGATCAGACCCAGTACTTC. Protein sequence: CASRQLVADQTQYF.

This clonotype was observed many times. The CDR3 is CASSLGVNTGELFF. Here the CDR3 DNA reads TGTGCCAGCAGTTTAGGAGTGAACACCGGGGAGCTGTTTTTT. This chain uses TRBV12-3 or TRBV12-4 with TRBJ2-2; D is ambiguous. The CDR3 contains 14 residues. Trimming pared 1 base from V and 1 base from J, leaving 4 bases between.

The rearrangement links TRBV5-1 to TRBJ1-1, with unresolved D. Trimming pared 6 bases from V and 6 bases from J, leaving 30 bases between. CDR3 length: 18 residues. Per germline, CDR1 SGHRS and CDR2 YFSETQ. The CDR3 DNA is TGCGCCAGCACCCTTCCAATGGGAAAAGGTATGGGGAAATCTGAAGCTTTCTTT. Translated: CASTLPMGKGMGKSEAFF.

This clonotype was observed many times. CDR3 sequence reads: CASSPTGTSGGNEQFF. Here the CDR3 DNA reads TGCGCCAGCAGCCCGACCGGGACTAGCGGGGGGAATGAGCAGTTCTTC. The V gene is TRBV5-1, the J gene TRBJ2-1; 15 nucleotides match TRBD2. Per the germline V gene, CDR1 is SGHRS and CDR2 is YFSETQ. This CDR3 region has 16 residues. Germline trimming cut 4 bases from V and 7 bases from J; bases unmatched to any gene: 6.

This clonotype was detected many times. The chain carries TRBV20-1 and TRBJ2-1; 13 positions agree with TRBD2. CDR3 length: 16 residues. Germline V gene data show CDR1 as DFQATT and CDR2 as SNEGSKA (reference sequence). The ends lost 2 bases at V and 1 base at J; junction bases unmatched: 2. CDR3 coding DNA: TGCAGTGCTAGAACTAGCGGGAGGGTATCCTACAATGAGCAGTTCTTC. Its protein product is CSARTSGRVSYNEQFF.

Ten or more counts support this clonotype. The chain carries TRBV28 and TRBJ2-7, with TRBD1 as a possible D gene (5 bases). This CDR3 contains 16 residues. Trimming left V 6 bases short and J 3 bases short, with 21 bases between. The germline V gene has CDR1 MDHEN and CDR2 SYDVKM. The CDR3 spells CASSAPGFSPGYEQYF. CDR3 coding DNA: TGTGCCAGCAGCGCCCCAGGGTTTAGTCCGGGCTACGAGCAGTACTTC. The full variable domain, completed using reference TRBV28 and TRBJ2-7, is DVKVTQSSRYLVKRTGEKVFLECVQDMDHENMFWYRQDPGLGLRLIYFSYDVKMKEKGDIPEGYSVSREKKERFSLILESASTNQTSMYLCASSAPGFSPGYEQYFGPGTRLTVT.

This clonotype was detected many times. This chain joins TRBV7-2 and TRBJ2-3, with 8 bases lining up with TRBD2. Germline values: CDR1 SGHTA, CDR2 FQGNSA. With V trimmed by 5 bases and J by 4 bases, 11 bases remained unmatched. CDR3 length equals 16 residues. The CDR3 DNA sequence: TGTGCCAGCAGCCTCTACGATTCGGGGGGGTCAGATACGCAGTATTTT. Encoded protein: CASSLYDSGGSDTQYF.

A word on this clonotype: A much more abundant neighbour one base away suggests this may be a read error. The chain employs TRBV7-3 and TRBJ2-3, with a weak D call TRBD2 (6 bases). This CDR3 region has 17 residues. Germline V CDR1 and CDR2: SGHTA, FQGTGA. The CDR3 bases are TGTGCCAGAAGCTTATTCCCGCACGGGACTGACGGGGATACGCAGTATTTT. It is translated as CARSLFPHGTDGDTQYF. The entire variable domain, with the rest obtained from reference TRBV7-3 and TRBJ2-3, is as follows: GAGVSQTPSNKVTEKGKYVELRCDPISGHTALYWYRQSLGQGPEFLIYFQGTGAADDSGLPNDRFFAVRPEGSVSTLKIQRTERGDSAVYLCARSLFPHGTDGDTQYFGPGTRLTVL.

This clonotype was counted many times. This chain links TRBV10-3 with TRBJ1-6; 8 bases align to TRBD1. The V segment lost 4 bases and the J segment 8 bases; nucleotides outside the gene matches: 4. This CDR3 is built from 14 residues. Germline values: CDR1 ENHRY, CDR2 SYGVKD. The chain's CDR3 is CAISAGQGDSPLHF. Here the CDR3 DNA reads TGTGCCATCAGTGCTGGACAGGGCGATTCACCCCTCCACTTT.